Presented here are 24 T cell receptor beta chains from one specimen sequenced in a study of CD8 T cells in ankylosing spondylitis. TCRdb analysed the 5' RACE reads with MiXCR anew, one entry per CDR3 protein. The sample comprises a few hundred thousand distinct CDR3 sequences, over 15% of which are singletons, and approximately 32% rests with the top ten. Sequencing was carried out using blood, either unsorted or a sorted T cell fraction (not recorded which). These receptor sequences come from a male donor with ankylosing spondylitis or in good health (not recorded which).

This clonotype occurred a few times. The DNA of the CDR3 is TGCGCCAGCAGCTTTACAGGCACGAACACTGAAGCTTTCTTT. Translating gives CASSFTGTNTEAFF. The J gene is TRBJ1-1, the V gene TRBV5-1; D possibly corresponds to TRBD1 (5 bases). CDR1 and CDR2 from the germline V gene are SGHRS and YFSETQ. V was cut by 2 bases and J by 1 base, with 9 bases left in between. The CDR3 runs 14 residues.

V and J are TRBV5-1 and TRBJ1-6; D unresolved. There are 11 residues in the CDR3. The germline gives CDR1 SGHRS, CDR2 YFSETQ. The CDR3 here is CARARNSPLHF. CDR3 in DNA: TGCGCTCGAGCCAGGAATTCACCCCTCCACTTT.

About this clonotype itself: With a much larger clone just one base away, this may be a read error. This chain uses TRBV12-3 or TRBV12-4 with TRBJ1-3; D not resolved. CDR3 size: 11 residues. The CDR3 sequence: CATISGDTIYF. DNA of the CDR3: TGTGCCACCATCAGTGGAGACACCATATATTTT.

This clonotype has at least ten counts. This chain connects TRBV10-3 to TRBJ2-5; maybe TRBD2 (5 bases). Germline V gene sequence: CDR1 ENHRY, CDR2 SYGVKD. The CDR3 is made up of 13 amino acids. V lost 2 bases and J lost 4, with 8 bases in between. In nucleotides, the CDR3 is TGTGCCATCAGTGAGATGCTAGCAGAGACCCAGTACTTC. It yields the protein CAISEMLAETQYF.

The table lists this clonotype with many counts. The chain joins TRBV15 to TRBJ2-7; 7 positions agree with TRBD2. The V gene's germline CDR1 is LNHNV and CDR2 YYDKDF (reference sequence). This CDR3 has 14 residues. J gave up 4 bases and V 5 bases, and 8 bases lay outside the gene matches. The DNA of the CDR3 is TGTGCCACCAGCGTACCGGGACTATCTTACGAGCAGTACTTC. Protein: CATSVPGLSYEQYF.

The chain is built from TRBV4-1 and TRBJ1-5, with a tentative D call TRBD1 (5 bases). The CDR3 spans 16 residues. The ends were cut back, 3 bases at V and 0 bases at J, with 12 bases in the middle. In germline, CDR1 is MGHRA, CDR2 YSYEKL. The CDR3 is CASSQGGRNSNQPQHF. The DNA for the CDR3 is TGCGCCAGCAGCCAGGGGGGACGGAATAGCAATCAGCCCCAGCATTTT.

This clonotype turned up a few times. The rearrangement joins TRBV7-9 to TRBJ1-1; D perhaps matches TRBD1 (6 bases). The CDR3 totals 14 residues. The V end was cut by 6 bases, the J end by 1 base, with 12 bases between. The germline CDR1 and CDR2 sequences are SEHNR and FQNEAQ (reference sequence). The CDR3 loop is CASRSGGPNTEAFF. DNA of the CDR3: TGTGCCAGCAGGTCCGGGGGGCCGAACACTGAAGCTTTCTTT.

This clonotype was picked up a small number of times. The rearrangement uses TRBV12-3 or TRBV12-4 and TRBJ2-5; TRBD2 matches 7 bases. V shed 5 bases and J 5 bases; nucleotides not matched to a gene: 11. CDR3 length: 15 amino acids. The CDR3 region has the DNA TGTGCCAGCAGTCCGGGGACCAGGGAGGGTGAGACCCAGTACTTC. It is translated as CASSPGTREGETQYF.

The chain links TRBV12-3 or TRBV12-4 to TRBJ2-7; TRBD2 matches at 7 bases. CDR3 length: 14 amino acids. The V gene end was trimmed by 5 bases and the J gene end by 4 bases; junction bases not matched to a gene: 8. The CDR3 nucleotides read TGTGCCAGCAGTCCGGGGCGGGAGACTTACGAGCAGTACTTC. Protein: CASSPGRETYEQYF.

This chain uses TRBV27 with TRBJ2-1, with 10 bases matching TRBD2. The CDR3 spans 14 residues. V dropped 4 bases and J dropped 6; count of bases not matched to a gene: 3. Germline V gene data show CDR1 as MNHEY and CDR2 as SMNVEV (reference sequence). The DNA of the CDR3 is TGTGCCAGCAGTTCTAGCGGGAGTCTCAATGAGCAGTTCTTC. Its protein is CASSSSGSLNEQFF.

In its sample, this clonotype was seen a few times. The gene calls are TRBV7-3 and TRBJ1-1, with no clear D. Germline values: CDR1 SGHTA, CDR2 FQGTGA. The ends were cut back, 4 bases at V and 1 base at J, with 7 bases in the middle. The CDR3 length is 13 residues. DNA of the CDR3: TGTGCCAGCAGCTGGCCACCGAACACTGAAGCTTTCTTT. This encodes CASSWPPNTEAFF.

This clonotype was observed a few times. The genes are TRBV12-3 or TRBV12-4 and TRBJ2-1, with 8 bases matching TRBD1. Germline trimming cut 5 bases from V and 2 bases from J; bases unmatched to any gene: 5. The CDR3 sequence is 15 residues long. CDR3 residues: CASSADRGAYNEQFF. CDR3 DNA sequence: TGTGCCAGCAGTGCAGACAGGGGCGCCTACAATGAGCAGTTCTTC.

This clonotype was counted between two and nine times. The chain couples TRBV20-1 to TRBJ2-7; D gene ambiguous. V lost 2 bases and J 3 bases, leaving 8 bases between the germline ends. Per the germline V gene, CDR1 is DFQATT and CDR2 is SNEGSKA (reference sequence). The CDR3 has 12 amino acids. In DNA, the CDR3 is TGCAGTGCTAGAAGTTTGGGCTACGAGCAGTACTTC. Protein: CSARSLGYEQYF.

This clonotype has more than one count but fewer than ten. The chain is built from TRBV5-1 and TRBJ2-1; a possible D gene is TRBD1 (6 bases). Germline values: CDR1 SGHRS, CDR2 YFSETQ. CDR3 length: 17 residues. V lost 5 bases, J lost 6 bases, and 24 bases lay in between. CDR3 amino acids: CASSLPSWDILSNEQFF. The CDR3 DNA sequence: TGCGCCAGCAGTTTGCCGTCCTGGGACATACTGTCCAATGAGCAGTTCTTC.

Written as DNA, the CDR3 is TGTGCCAGCAGTTACTCGAGGGAGGGAGGGGTCACTGAAGCTTTCTTT. It is translated as CASSYSREGGVTEAFF. V is TRBV6-2 or TRBV6-3 and J is TRBJ1-1; possibly TRBD1 for D (5 bases). This CDR3 is built from 16 residues. Germline loops: CDR1 MNHEY, CDR2 SVGEGT. V lost 0 bases and J lost 4, with 15 bases in between.

This clonotype was recorded a few times. V usage is TRBV6-1 and J usage is TRBJ2-5; D gene unclear. The CDR3 runs 16 residues. V lost 6 bases and J lost 5, with 22 bases in between. The V gene's germline CDR1 is MNHNS and CDR2 SASEGT. The CDR3 loop is CASSPMMDRREETQYF. The CDR3 coding sequence is TGTGCCAGCAGCCCCATGATGGATCGACGAGAGGAGACCCAGTACTTC.

The chain couples TRBV4-2 to TRBJ2-7; D is perhaps TRBD1 or TRBD2 (5 bases each). The CDR3 loop spans 14 amino acids. The germline V gene encodes CDR1 LGHNA and CDR2 YNFKEQ. Trimming removed 1 base at V and 2 bases at J, with 9 bases between. The DNA of the CDR3 is TGTGCCAGCAGCCAAGGCCTGGGACCCTACGAGCAGTACTTC. Encoded protein: CASSQGLGPYEQYF.

Ten or more counts support this clonotype. The chain is built from TRBV20-1 and TRBJ2-1; 12 positions agree with TRBD2. The CDR3 is 13 amino acids. Germline CDR1 is DFQATT and CDR2 is SNEGSKA (reference sequence). V lost 4 bases and J lost 14; bases outside the gene matches: 9. The CDR3 sequence: CSAKGLAGPTEFF. CDR3 bases: TGCAGTGCTAAAGGACTAGCGGGGCCCACCGAGTTCTTC.

The rearrangement joins TRBV10-3 to TRBJ2-3, with D unresolved. Germline V CDR1 and CDR2: ENHRY, SYGVKD. The CDR3 consists of 11 residues. Trimming took 0 bases from V and 6 from J, leaving 1 base between them. CDR3 in amino acids: CAISESDTQYF. The CDR3, as DNA: TGTGCCATCAGTGAGTCGGATACGCAGTATTTT.

The rearrangement uses TRBV5-1 and TRBJ2-7; weak D call: TRBD2 (6 bases). CDR3 length: 14 amino acids. Germline values: CDR1 SGHRS, CDR2 YFSETQ. Trimming left V 4 bases short and J 2 bases short, with 13 bases between. CDR3 protein: CASSQGLSAYEQYF. The CDR3 coding sequence is TGCGCCAGCAGCCAAGGACTATCAGCCTACGAGCAGTACTTC.

This chain links TRBV12-3 or TRBV12-4 with TRBJ2-3, with D perhaps TRBD1 or TRBD2 (5 bases each). Between the trimmed V and J ends, which lost 7 bases and 2 bases, there was a span of 16 bases. This CDR3 is 15 amino acids long. In DNA, the CDR3 is TGTGCCAGCACGGGCCGGGACGATTCCACAGATACGCAGTATTTT. This translates into CASTGRDDSTDTQYF.

This clonotype was observed many times. The chain links TRBV4-2 to TRBJ2-1, with TRBD2 identical over 10 bases. The CDR3 runs 15 residues. J lost 7 bases, V lost 2 bases, and 5 bases had no gene match. Germline values: CDR1 LGHNA, CDR2 YNFKEQ. Here the CDR3 DNA reads TGTGCCAGCAGCCAACCTAGCGGGAGAGTGAATGAGCAGTTCTTC. It codes for CASSQPSGRVNEQFF.

The chain links TRBV19 to TRBJ1-5; D unclear. The CDR3 runs 15 residues. V gave up 2 bases and J gave up 6 bases, with 14 bases separating them. CDR1 is LNHDA and CDR2 is SQIVND in the germline V gene (reference sequence). The CDR3 bases are TGTGCCAGTAGTATATTTGGCGGCGGGCTTCAGCCCCAGCATTTT. It yields the protein CASSIFGGGLQPQHF.

The chain links TRBV4-3 to TRBJ2-5; 13 bases match TRBD2. V shed 0 bases, J shed 5 bases, and the junction held 6 bases outside the gene matches. This CDR3 is built from 17 residues. Looked up from germline, CDR1 is LGHNA and CDR2 is YSLEER. CDR3 DNA sequence: TGCGCCAGCAGCCAAGATGGACTAGCGGGAGCGGTGGAGACCCAGTACTTC. This translates into CASSQDGLAGAVETQYF.